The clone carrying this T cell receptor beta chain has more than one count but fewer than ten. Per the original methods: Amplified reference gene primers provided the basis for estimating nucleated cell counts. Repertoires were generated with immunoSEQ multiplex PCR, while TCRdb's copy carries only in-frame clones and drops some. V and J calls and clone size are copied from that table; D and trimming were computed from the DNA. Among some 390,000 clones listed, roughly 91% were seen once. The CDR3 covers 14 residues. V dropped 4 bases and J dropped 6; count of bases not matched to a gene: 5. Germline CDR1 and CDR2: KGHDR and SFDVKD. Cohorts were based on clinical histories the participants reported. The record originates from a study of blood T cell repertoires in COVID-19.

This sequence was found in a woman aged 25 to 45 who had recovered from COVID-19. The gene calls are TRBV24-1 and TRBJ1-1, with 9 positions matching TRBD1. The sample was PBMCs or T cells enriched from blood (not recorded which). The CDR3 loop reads CATSDPGQGPEAFF. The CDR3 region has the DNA TGTGCCACCAGTGACCCGGGACAGGGACCTGAAGCTTTCTTT.